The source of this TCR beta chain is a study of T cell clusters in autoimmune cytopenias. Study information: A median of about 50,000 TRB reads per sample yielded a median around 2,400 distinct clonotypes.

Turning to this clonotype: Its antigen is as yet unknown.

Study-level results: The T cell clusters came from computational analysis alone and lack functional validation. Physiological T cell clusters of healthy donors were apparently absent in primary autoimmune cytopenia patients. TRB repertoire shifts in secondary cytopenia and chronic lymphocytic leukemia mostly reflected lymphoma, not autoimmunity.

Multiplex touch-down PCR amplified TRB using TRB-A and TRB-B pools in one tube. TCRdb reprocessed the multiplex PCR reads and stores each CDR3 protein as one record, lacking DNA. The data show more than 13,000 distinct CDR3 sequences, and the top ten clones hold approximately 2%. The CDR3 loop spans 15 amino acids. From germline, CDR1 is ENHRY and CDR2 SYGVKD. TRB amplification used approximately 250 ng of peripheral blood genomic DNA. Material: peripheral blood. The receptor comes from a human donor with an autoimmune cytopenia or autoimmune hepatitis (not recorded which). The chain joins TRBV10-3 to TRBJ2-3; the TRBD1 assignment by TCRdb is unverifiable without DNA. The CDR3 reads CATADRDRRTDTQYF.